Sequencing of this TCR beta chain was carried out in a study of blood T cell repertoires in COVID-19. In the study overall: Italy, Spain and the United States were the sources of the convalescent and acute COVID-19 samples. From T cells, B-cell-depleted T cells, or PBMCs came the material, which was cDNA or gDNA.

Germline V gives CDR1 MNHEY, CDR2 SMNVEV (reference sequence). CDR3 length equals 15 residues. V dropped 4 bases and J dropped 3; count of bases not matched to a gene: 6. Patients from Seattle were sampled longitudinally, starting during active infection. This clone was detected only once. The assay was immunoSEQ multiplex PCR, and TCRdb's table has in-frame clones only and misses some. The sample holds over 200,000 clones, around 89% seen once. Sample: peripheral blood. This chain uses TRBV27 with TRBJ2-3; 8 nucleotides line up with TRBD2. The source is a man aged 30-40 years with COVID-19, enrolled during active disease. CDR3 amino acids: CASSSGGRITDTQYF. The CDR3 DNA follows: TGTGCCAGCAGTTCTGGCGGGAGGATAACAGATACGCAGTATTTT.